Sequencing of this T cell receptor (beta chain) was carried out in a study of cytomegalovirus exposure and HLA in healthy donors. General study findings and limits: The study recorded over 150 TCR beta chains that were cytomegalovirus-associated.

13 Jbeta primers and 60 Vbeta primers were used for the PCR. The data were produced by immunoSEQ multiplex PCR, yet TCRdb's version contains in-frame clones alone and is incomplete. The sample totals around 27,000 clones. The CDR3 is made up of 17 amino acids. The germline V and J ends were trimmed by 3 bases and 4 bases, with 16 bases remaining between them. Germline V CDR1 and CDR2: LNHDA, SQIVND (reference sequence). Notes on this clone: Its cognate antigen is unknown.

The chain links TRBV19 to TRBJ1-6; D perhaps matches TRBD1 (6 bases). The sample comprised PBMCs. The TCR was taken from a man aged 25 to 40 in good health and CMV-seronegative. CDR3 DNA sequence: TGTGCCAGTAGTATCTTAACGACAGGTGCTTATAATTCACCCCTCCACTTT. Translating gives CASSILTTGAYNSPLHF.